The 6 T cell receptor beta chains below come from one sample, sequenced in a study of neoadjuvant anti-PD-1 for oral cavity cancer. Generated by immunoSEQ multiplex PCR, the TCRdb table keeps only in-frame clones and is missing some. The data show some 71,000 clones, over 70% seen once. The sequences come from PBMCs, collected before nivolumab (anti-PD-1) treatment. These receptors were obtained from a person aged 40-85 years with oral cavity squamous cell carcinoma.

The rearrangement joins TRBV28 to TRBJ2-2, with unresolved D. Trimming stripped 5 bases from V and 2 bases from J, with 9 bases between. Per germline, CDR1 MDHEN and CDR2 SYDVKM. The CDR3 is made up of 14 amino acids. The CDR3 protein is CASSAATNTGELFF. CDR3 bases: TGTGCCAGCAGTGCCGCGACTAACACCGGGGAGCTGTTTTTT.

CDR3 sequence reads: CASSFQGAGETQYF. DNA for the CDR3: TGTGCCAGCAGCTTCCAGGGGGCAGGAGAGACCCAGTACTTC. The V gene is TRBV5-8, the J gene TRBJ2-5; TRBD1 aligns across 8 bases. Germline V gene sequence: CDR1 SGHTS, CDR2 YDEGEE. Trimming at V came to 2 bases and at J to 4 bases, leaving 4 bases not matched to a gene. CDR3 length: 14 amino acids. Using reference TRBV5-8 and TRBJ2-5 for the parts outside the CDR3, the full variable domain is EAGVTQSPTHLIKTRGQQATLRCSPISGHTSVYWYQQALGLGLQFLLWYDEGEERNRGNFPPRFSGRQFPNYSSELNVNALELEDSALYLCASSFQGAGETQYFGPGTRLLVL.

The V and J genes are TRBV25-1 and TRBJ2-3; no clear D gene. The germline gives CDR1 MGHDK, CDR2 SYGVNS. This CDR3 is 14 amino acids long. Trimming left V 7 bases short and J 4 bases short, with 15 bases between. The CDR3: CASTNPVRADTQYF. Here the CDR3 DNA reads TGTGCCAGCACAAATCCCGTAAGGGCAGATACGCAGTATTTT. Based on the CDR3 plus reference TRBV25-1 and TRBJ2-3, the full variable domain is EADIYQTPRYLVIGTGKKITLECSQTMGHDKMYWYQQDPGMELHLIHYSYGVNSTEKGDLSSESTVSRIRTEHFPLTLESARPSHTSQYLCASTNPVRADTQYFGPGTRLTVL.

This clone has just one count. This chain links TRBV7-9 with TRBJ2-2; a weak D match, TRBD2 (5 bases). This CDR3 region has 19 residues. V shed 8 bases and J shed 3 bases, with 28 bases lying between them. CDR1 SEHNR and CDR2 FQNEAQ come from the germline V gene (reference sequence). The chain's CDR3 is CASLPGLGWGTVDTGELFF. CDR3 coding DNA: TGTGCCAGCCTCCCTGGACTGGGATGGGGTACGGTCGACACCGGGGAGCTGTTTTTT.

The chain employs TRBV7-2 and TRBJ2-5, with TRBD1 identical over 10 bases. With V trimmed by 5 bases and J by 6 bases, 21 bases remained unmatched. The CDR3 sequence is 19 residues long. The germline V gene has CDR1 SGHTA and CDR2 FQGNSA. This CDR3 is CASSLGKFTGRDRGKTQYF. CDR3 in DNA: TGTGCCAGCAGCCTGGGCAAATTTACCGGGCGGGACAGGGGCAAGACCCAGTACTTC. The full variable domain, in which reference TRBV7-2 and TRBJ2-5 provide the parts outside the CDR3, is GAGVSQSPSNKVTEKGKDVELRCDPISGHTALYWYRQSLGQGLEFLIYFQGNSAPDKSGLPSDRFSAERTGGSVSTLTIQRTQQEDSAVYLCASSLGKFTGRDRGKTQYFGPGTRLLVL.

The rearrangement links TRBV6-6 to TRBJ1-3; 8 positions match TRBD1. Germline V lookup: CDR1 MNHNY, CDR2 SVGAGI (reference sequence). This CDR3 contains 15 residues. Trimming removed 6 bases from V and 3 bases from J; junction bases left unmatched: 7. As DNA, the CDR3 is TGTGCCAGCAGCGATACAGGGGGAGGTGGAAACACCATATATTTT. Translation gives CASSDTGGGGNTIYF.